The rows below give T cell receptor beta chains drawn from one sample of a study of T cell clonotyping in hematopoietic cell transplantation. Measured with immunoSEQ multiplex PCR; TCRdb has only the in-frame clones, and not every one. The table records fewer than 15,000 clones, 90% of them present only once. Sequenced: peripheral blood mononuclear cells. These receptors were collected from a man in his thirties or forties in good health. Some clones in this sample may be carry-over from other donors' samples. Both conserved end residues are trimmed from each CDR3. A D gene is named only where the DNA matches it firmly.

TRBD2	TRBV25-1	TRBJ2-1	ASSGAGEYNEQF
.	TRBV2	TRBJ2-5	ASISQAAETQY
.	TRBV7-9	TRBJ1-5	ASSFRVGQPQH
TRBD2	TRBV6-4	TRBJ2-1	ASSGTSGSNEQF
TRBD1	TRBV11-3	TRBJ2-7	ASSLSGWAGGYEQY
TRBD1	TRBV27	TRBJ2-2	ASSLSIWDRDRDHTNTGELF
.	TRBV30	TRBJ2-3	AWKTAATSSTDTQY
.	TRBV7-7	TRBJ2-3	ASSEGIFGADTQY
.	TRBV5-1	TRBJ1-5	ASSLDSSNQPQH
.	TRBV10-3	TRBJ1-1	AISESGRSNTEAF
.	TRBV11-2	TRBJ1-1	ASSLTFGGLTEAF
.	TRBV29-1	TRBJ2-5	SVLGTRQETQY
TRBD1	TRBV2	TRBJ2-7	ASSPRTGGAAEQY
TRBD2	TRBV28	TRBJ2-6	ASSRGGSGANVLT
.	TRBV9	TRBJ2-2	ASSVDREARTGELF
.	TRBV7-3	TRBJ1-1	ASSPGQATEAF
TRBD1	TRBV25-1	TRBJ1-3	ASSASGTGGNTIY